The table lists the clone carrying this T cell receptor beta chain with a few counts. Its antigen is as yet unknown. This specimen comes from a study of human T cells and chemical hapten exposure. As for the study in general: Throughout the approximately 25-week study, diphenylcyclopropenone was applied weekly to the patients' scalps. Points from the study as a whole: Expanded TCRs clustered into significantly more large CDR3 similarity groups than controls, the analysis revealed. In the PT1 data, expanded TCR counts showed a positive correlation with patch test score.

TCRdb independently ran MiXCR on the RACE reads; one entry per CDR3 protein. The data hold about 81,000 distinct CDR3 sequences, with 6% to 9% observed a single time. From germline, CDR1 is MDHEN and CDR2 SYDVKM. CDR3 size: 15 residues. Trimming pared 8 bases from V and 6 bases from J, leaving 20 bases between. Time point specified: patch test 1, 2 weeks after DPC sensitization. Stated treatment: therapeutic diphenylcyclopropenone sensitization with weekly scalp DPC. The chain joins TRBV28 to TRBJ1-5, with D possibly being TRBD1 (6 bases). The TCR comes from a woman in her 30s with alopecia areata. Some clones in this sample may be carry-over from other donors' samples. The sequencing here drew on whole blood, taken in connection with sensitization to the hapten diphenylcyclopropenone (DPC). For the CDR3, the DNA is TGTGCCAGCGGACCAGGACAGCGTTTCTCTCAGCCCCAGCATTTT. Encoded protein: CASGPGQRFSQPQHF.